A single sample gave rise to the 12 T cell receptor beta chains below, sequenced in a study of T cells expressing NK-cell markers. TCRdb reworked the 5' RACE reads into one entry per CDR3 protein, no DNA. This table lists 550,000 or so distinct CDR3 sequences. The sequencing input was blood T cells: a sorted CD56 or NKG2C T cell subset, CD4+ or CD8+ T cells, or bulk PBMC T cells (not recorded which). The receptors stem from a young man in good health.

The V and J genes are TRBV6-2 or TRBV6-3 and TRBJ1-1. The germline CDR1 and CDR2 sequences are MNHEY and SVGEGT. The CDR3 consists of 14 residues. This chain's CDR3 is CASSYFTMNSEAFF.

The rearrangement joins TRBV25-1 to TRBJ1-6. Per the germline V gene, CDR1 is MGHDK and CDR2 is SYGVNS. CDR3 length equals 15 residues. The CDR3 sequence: CASSDTGSDNSPLHF.

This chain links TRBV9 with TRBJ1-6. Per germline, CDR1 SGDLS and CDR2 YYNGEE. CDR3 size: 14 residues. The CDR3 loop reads CASSVATGNSPLHF.

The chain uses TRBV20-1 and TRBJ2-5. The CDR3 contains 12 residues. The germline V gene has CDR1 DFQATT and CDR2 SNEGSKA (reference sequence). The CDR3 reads CSAREWLETQYF.

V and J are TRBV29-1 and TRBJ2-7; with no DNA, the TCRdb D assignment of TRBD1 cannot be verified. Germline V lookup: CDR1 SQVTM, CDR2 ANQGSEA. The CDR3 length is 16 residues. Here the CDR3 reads CSVEAEGTGGYYEQYF.

CDR3 loop: CASSLVAGNTEAFF. The J gene is TRBJ1-1, the V gene TRBV12-3 or TRBV12-4. This CDR3 is 14 amino acids long.

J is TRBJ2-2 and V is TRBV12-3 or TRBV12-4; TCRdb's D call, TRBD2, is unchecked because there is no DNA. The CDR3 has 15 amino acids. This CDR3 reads CASGGAGVGTGELFF.

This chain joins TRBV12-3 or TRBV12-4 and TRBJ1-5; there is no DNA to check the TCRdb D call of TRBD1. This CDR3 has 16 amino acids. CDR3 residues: CASSRLGGNSNQPQHF.

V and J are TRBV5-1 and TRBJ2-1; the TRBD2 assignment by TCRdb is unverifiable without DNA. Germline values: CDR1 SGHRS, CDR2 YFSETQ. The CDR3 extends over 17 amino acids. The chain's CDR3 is CASSLSAGSGWANEQFF.

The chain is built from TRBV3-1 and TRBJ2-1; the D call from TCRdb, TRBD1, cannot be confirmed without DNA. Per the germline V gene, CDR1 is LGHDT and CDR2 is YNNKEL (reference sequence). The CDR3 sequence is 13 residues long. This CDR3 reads CASSQGTPGEQFF.

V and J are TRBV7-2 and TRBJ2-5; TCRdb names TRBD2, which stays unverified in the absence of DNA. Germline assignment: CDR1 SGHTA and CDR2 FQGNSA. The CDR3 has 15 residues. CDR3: CASSLGLAGDETQYF.

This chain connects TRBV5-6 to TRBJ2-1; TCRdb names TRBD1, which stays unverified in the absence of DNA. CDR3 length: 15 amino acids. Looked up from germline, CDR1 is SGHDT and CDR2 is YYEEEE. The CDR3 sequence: CASSLIGDKNNEQFF.